The next 26 T cell receptor beta chains were all read from a single sample in a study of T cell changes during pregnancy in multiple sclerosis. Repertoires were generated with immunoSEQ multiplex PCR, while TCRdb's copy carries only in-frame clones and drops some. The repertoire has tens of thousands of clones, roughly 88% of them found once; the top ten carry 1.5% to 2%. The specimen comprised peripheral blood, sampled in the first trimester of pregnancy. The receptors derive from a female donor with multiple sclerosis, enrolled in a pregnancy study.

The genes are TRBV2 and TRBJ2-7, with D possibly being TRBD1 (6 bases). The ends were cut back, 3 bases at V and 3 bases at J, with 12 bases in the middle. This CDR3 is built from 14 residues. CDR1 and CDR2 (germline): SNHLY, FYNNEI. The DNA for the CDR3 is TGTGCCAGCAGTGATTTTGGGGGCAGCTACGAGCAGTACTTC. Its protein product is CASSDFGGSYEQYF. Full variable domain (missing parts from reference TRBV2 and TRBJ2-7): EPEVTQTPSHQVTQMGQEVILRCVPISNHLYFYWYRQILGQKVEFLVSFYNNEISEKSEIFDDQFSVERPDGSNFTLKIRSTKLEDSAMYFCASSDFGGSYEQYFGPGTRLTVT.

The V and J genes are TRBV5-8 and TRBJ2-7; no clear D. The germline V gene encodes CDR1 SGHTS and CDR2 YDEGEE. The CDR3 is 14 residues long. Trimming shortened V by 0 bases and J by 6 bases, and 13 bases separated the two germline ends. CDR3 in DNA: TGTGCCAGCAGCTTGGCCCCAGGTGGCCTCGAGCAGTACTTC. It yields the protein CASSLAPGGLEQYF.

This chain connects TRBV2 to TRBJ2-1; 9 bases align to TRBD2. CDR1 is SNHLY and CDR2 is FYNNEI in the germline V gene. V shed 5 bases and J 7 bases; nucleotides not matched to a gene: 3. This CDR3 region has 13 residues. CDR3 in DNA: TGTGCCAGCAGTAAAAGCGGGAGGAATGAGCAGTTCTTC. Translated: CASSKSGRNEQFF.

This sequence joins TRBV7-2 and TRBJ2-7, with D perhaps TRBD2 (6 bases). Germline V CDR1 and CDR2: SGHTA, FQGNSA. V was cut by 1 base and J by 5 bases, with 12 bases left in between. The CDR3 consists of 14 residues. This CDR3 is CASSLVSGGDEQYF. CDR3 coding DNA: TGTGCCAGCAGCTTAGTTAGCGGAGGTGACGAGCAGTACTTC.

This chain uses TRBV6-1 with TRBJ2-7; TRBD2 aligns across 12 bases. Germline CDR1 is MNHNS and CDR2 is SASEGT. The CDR3 is 14 residues long. The V and J ends lost 6 bases and 5 bases, in that order; junction bases with no gene match: 5. The CDR3 here is CASSQLAGGDEQYF. Written as DNA, the CDR3 is TGTGCCAGCAGCCAACTAGCGGGAGGCGACGAGCAGTACTTC.

The chain has TRBV27 and TRBJ2-7; D is perhaps TRBD1 (6 bases). Trimming shortened V by 0 bases and J by 5 bases, and 14 bases separated the two germline ends. This CDR3 is 15 amino acids long. The germline CDR1 and CDR2 sequences are MNHEY and SMNVEV (reference sequence). CDR3 in amino acids: CASSLSTGSHHEQYF. The DNA for the CDR3 is TGTGCCAGCAGTTTATCAACAGGGAGTCACCACGAGCAGTACTTC.

This rearrangement joins TRBV6-1 to TRBJ1-1, with D unclear. This CDR3 contains 14 residues. V was cut by 4 bases and J by 3 bases, with 12 bases left in between. Germline V gene data show CDR1 as MNHNS and CDR2 as SASEGT. In DNA, the CDR3 is TGTGCCAGCAGTGGATCCGGCGGGGACACTGAAGCTTTCTTT. It is translated as CASSGSGGDTEAFF.

J is TRBJ2-1 and V is TRBV5-1, with 10 bases fitting TRBD2. The CDR3 loop spans 16 amino acids. The germline V gene encodes CDR1 SGHRS and CDR2 YFSETQ. V was clipped by 0 bases and J by 10 bases; unmatched bases: 10. The DNA for the CDR3 is TGCGCCAGCAGCTTGGCCCCCGGGACTAGCGTATACGAGCAGTTCTTC. It encodes CASSLAPGTSVYEQFF.

The chain links TRBV19 to TRBJ1-2; 10 nucleotides align to TRBD1. With 5 bases clipped from V and 5 bases from J, the junction kept 14 bases outside the gene matches. In germline, CDR1 is LNHDA, CDR2 SQIVND (reference sequence). The CDR3 is 17 residues long. CDR3 DNA sequence: TGTGCCAGTAGTCCCCGGACAGGGGGGCTAAGGAATTATGGCTACACCTTC. Translation gives CASSPRTGGLRNYGYTF.

V usage is TRBV30 and J usage is TRBJ2-6; D perhaps matches TRBD1 (5 bases). V lost 0 bases and J 0 bases, leaving 9 bases between the germline ends. The germline V gene encodes CDR1 GTSNPN and CDR2 SVGIG (reference sequence). The CDR3 covers 16 residues. CDR3 in amino acids: CAWSVSGISGANVLTF. CDR3 nucleotide sequence: TGTGCCTGGAGTGTCTCAGGGATCTCTGGGGCCAACGTCCTGACTTTC.

The chain links TRBV5-5 to TRBJ1-4, with D maybe TRBD1 (5 bases). Germline V lookup: CDR1 SGHKS, CDR2 YYEKEE (reference sequence). V lost 4 bases, J lost 3 bases, and 16 bases lay in between. This CDR3 comprises 16 residues. CDR3: CASSLDGALANEKLFF. The CDR3 DNA follows: TGTGCCAGCAGCCTGGATGGGGCTTTGGCTAATGAAAAACTGTTTTTT. Based on the CDR3 plus reference TRBV5-5 and TRBJ1-4, the full variable domain is DAGVTQSPTHLIKTRGQQVTLRCSPISGHKSVSWYQQVLGQGPQFIFQYYEKEERGRGNFPDRFSARQFPNYSSELNVNALLLGDSALYLCASSLDGALANEKLFFGSGTQLSVL.

The rearrangement uses TRBV9 and TRBJ2-5, with 7 bases matching TRBD1. The CDR3 has 15 residues. Trimming cost V 3 bases and J 5 bases; bases outside gene matches: 10. Per germline, CDR1 SGDLS and CDR2 YYNGEE. The chain's CDR3 is CASSALQGRLETQYF. The CDR3 DNA reads TGTGCCAGCAGCGCACTACAGGGGCGGTTGGAGACCCAGTACTTC.

This chain connects TRBV10-3 to TRBJ1-5; D uncertain. V gave up 0 bases and J gave up 0 bases, with 9 bases separating them. CDR3 length: 16 residues. CDR1 is ENHRY and CDR2 is SYGVKD in the germline V gene. CDR3 region: CAISESIGVSNQPQHF. In DNA, the CDR3 is TGTGCCATCAGTGAGTCGATAGGAGTTAGCAATCAGCCCCAGCATTTT.

V usage is TRBV7-9 and J usage is TRBJ2-4, with 8 bases lining up with TRBD1. The CDR3 is 15 amino acids. Germline V gene sequence: CDR1 SEHNR, CDR2 FQNEAQ (reference sequence). V was pared by 4 bases and J by 8 bases, with 10 bases of the junction left unmatched. The DNA for the CDR3 is TGTGCCAGCAGCTCCGGCGACAGGGGTTTAGACATTCAGTACTTC. Amino acids: CASSSGDRGLDIQYF.

V is TRBV29-1 and J is TRBJ2-1, with D possibly TRBD1 on 6 matching bases. Germline CDR1 SQVTM, CDR2 ANQGSEA. CDR3 length: 12 residues. Trimming shortened V by 8 bases and J by 6 bases, and 14 bases separated the two germline ends. In DNA, the CDR3 is TGCAGCCTTACAGGGACATGCAATGAGCAGTTCTTC. The encoded protein is CSLTGTCNEQFF.

The gene calls are TRBV5-4 and TRBJ2-2; 9 bases map to TRBD1. Germline V gene lookup returns CDR1 SGHNT and CDR2 YYREEE (reference sequence). The CDR3 sequence is 15 residues long. Losses at the gene ends were 4 bases for V and 3 bases for J; bases not matched to a gene: 4. CDR3 loop: CASSRRTGDTGELFF. The CDR3 coding sequence is TGTGCCAGCAGCCGTCGGACAGGGGACACCGGGGAGCTGTTTTTT.

This sequence joins TRBV6-1 and TRBJ2-7; the D gene is possibly TRBD1 (5 bases). The CDR3 length is 13 residues. Germline V gene lookup returns CDR1 MNHNS and CDR2 SASEGT. Deletions cut 1 base from V and 2 bases from J, with 6 bases between. The CDR3 nucleotides are TGTGCCAGCAGTGAAGGGACAACCTACGAGCAGTACTTC. As protein: CASSEGTTYEQYF.

A word on this clone: This likely comes from a read error, as the CDR3 has no conserved phenylalanine or tryptophan at its end. The DNA is left out, because the CDR3 cannot be placed on it with certainty; the CDR3 is given as TCRdb lists it. The chain carries TRBV4-3 and TRBJ1-2; the table's D gene call, TRBD1, was not cross checked with the DNA. The CDR3 contains 11 residues when both ends are counted. Germline CDR1 LGHNA, CDR2 YSLEER. CDR3 sequence reads: CASSQVLGLRL.

The CDR3 DNA is TGTGCCAGCATGAGGGACTCTGGGGCCAACGTCCTGACTTTC. It is translated as CASMRDSGANVLTF. The gene calls are TRBV2 and TRBJ2-6, with D maybe TRBD2 (5 bases). Germline loops: CDR1 SNHLY, CDR2 FYNNEI. The CDR3 sequence is 14 residues long. The ends were cut back, 7 bases at V and 0 bases at J, with 7 bases in the middle.

This clone was detected once. This chain joins TRBV4-1 and TRBJ2-5; a weak D match, TRBD1 (6 bases). Trimming took 1 base from V and 2 from J, leaving 14 bases between them. CDR1 and CDR2 (germline): MGHRA, YSYEKL. The CDR3 totals 16 residues. The CDR3 nucleotides read TGCGCCAGCAGCCAAGGTTTTGGACAGAGACAAGAGACCCAGTACTTC. This sequence encodes CASSQGFGQRQETQYF.

This chain connects TRBV28 to TRBJ1-2; TRBD1 agrees at 8 bases. The CDR3 contains 16 residues. V lost 3 bases, J lost 0 bases, and 6 bases stayed unmatched. Looked up from germline, CDR1 is MDHEN and CDR2 is SYDVKM. The CDR3 loop is CASSFLQGGPNYGYTF. Written as DNA, the CDR3 is TGTGCCAGCAGTTTCCTACAGGGGGGGCCTAACTATGGCTACACCTTC.

The V call is TRBV27, the J call TRBJ2-1; tentatively, D is TRBD2 (6 bases). Germline loops: CDR1 MNHEY, CDR2 SMNVEV (reference sequence). Trimming left V 6 bases short and J 3 bases short, with 12 bases between. This CDR3 has 14 amino acids. CDR3 loop: CASSPGTYYNEQFF. The CDR3 DNA reads as TGTGCCAGCAGCCCCGGGACTTACTACAATGAGCAGTTCTTC.

The rearrangement links TRBV5-1 to TRBJ2-2; no clear D gene. The CDR3 consists of 12 residues. Germline assignment: CDR1 SGHRS and CDR2 YFSETQ. Trimming took 1 base from V and 7 from J, leaving 5 bases between them. Here the CDR3 DNA reads TGCGCCAGCAGCTTGAGAGTCGGGGAGCTGTTTTTT. It specifies CASSLRVGELFF. Supplemented by reference TRBV5-1 and TRBJ2-2, the full variable domain reads KAGVTQTPRYLIKTRGQQVTLSCSPISGHRSVSWYQQTPGQGLQFLFEYFSETQRNKGNFPGRFSGRQFSNSRSEMNVSTLELGDSALYLCASSLRVGELFFGEGSRLTVL.

V and J are TRBV5-4 and TRBJ2-7; 8 positions agree with TRBD2. Germline-derived CDR1 and CDR2 are SGHNT and YYREEE (reference sequence). The CDR3 runs 17 residues. Germline trimming cut 2 bases from V and 0 bases from J; bases unmatched to any gene: 10. The CDR3 spells CASSLGLAGASSYEQYF. CDR3 DNA: TGTGCCAGCAGCTTAGGCCTAGCGGGCGCCAGCTCCTACGAGCAGTACTTC.

The rearrangement joins TRBV10-3 to TRBJ1-3; TRBD1 might be the D (5 bases). Germline values: CDR1 ENHRY, CDR2 SYGVKD. V was shortened by 0 bases and J by 2 bases, with 11 bases between the two germline ends. The CDR3 length is 16 residues. The CDR3 nucleotides are TGTGCCATCAGTGAGTCGGGGCATGCGGCTGGAAACACCATATATTTT. Translated, it gives CAISESGHAAGNTIYF.

The chain couples TRBV12-5 to TRBJ2-3, with 7 bases fitting TRBD1. Losses at the gene ends were 3 bases for V and 1 base for J; bases not matched to a gene: 1. This CDR3 spans 14 amino acids. CDR1 is LGHNT and CDR2 is FRNRAP in the germline V gene. The CDR3 nucleotides read TGTGCTAGTGGTTTAACAGGGGGCACAGATACGCAGTATTTT. The encoded protein is CASGLTGGTDTQYF.